This TCR beta chain was recorded in a study of T cells in localized non-small cell lung cancer. Points from the study as a whole: Multi-region tumor sequencing was not done, so intratumor heterogeneity could not be excluded. Clonality peaked in uninvolved adjacent lung rather than tumor.

Worth noting for this clone: Its matching antigen is unknown.

Germline-derived CDR1 and CDR2 are ENHRY and SYGVKD. CDR3 size: 15 residues. V was pared by 6 bases and J by 2 bases, with 8 bases of the junction left unmatched. The method was immunoSEQ multiplex PCR; TCRdb's version includes in-frame clones alone and lacks a portion of them. The sample includes over 40,000 clones, 88% seen only once; the top ten take roughly 2.7%. The sequence was obtained from a female donor older than 55 with stage I squamous cell lung carcinoma. The material sequenced was peripheral blood, taken before any cancer treatment. This rearrangement joins TRBV10-3 to TRBJ2-5; 8 bases match TRBD1. CDR3 residues: CAISPGQEIQETQYF. The CDR3 DNA follows: TGTGCCATCAGCCCGGGACAGGAGATACAAGAGACCCAGTACTTC.